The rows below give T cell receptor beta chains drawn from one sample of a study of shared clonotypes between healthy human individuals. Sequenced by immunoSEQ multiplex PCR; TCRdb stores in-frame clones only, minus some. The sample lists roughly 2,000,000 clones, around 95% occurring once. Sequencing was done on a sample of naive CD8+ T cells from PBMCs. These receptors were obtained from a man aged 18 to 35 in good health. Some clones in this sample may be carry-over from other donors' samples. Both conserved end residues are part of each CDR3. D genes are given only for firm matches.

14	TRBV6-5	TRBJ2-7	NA	CASSPLTSSYEQYF
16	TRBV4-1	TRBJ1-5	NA	CASSQAHRASNQPQHF
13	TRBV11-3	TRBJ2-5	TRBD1	CASSARDRETQYF
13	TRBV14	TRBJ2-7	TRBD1	CASSRDRNYEQYF
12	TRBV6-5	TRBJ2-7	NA	CATKSSSYEQYF
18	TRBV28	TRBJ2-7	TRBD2	CASSFPRGVGDFSYEQYF
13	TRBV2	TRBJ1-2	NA	CASSGTGPYGYTF
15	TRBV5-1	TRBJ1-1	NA	CASSLFPGGNTEAFF
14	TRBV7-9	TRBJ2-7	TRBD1	CASSTRQGIDEQYF
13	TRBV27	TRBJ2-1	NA	CASSFVPSNEQFF
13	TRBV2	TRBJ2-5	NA	CASSPGPRETQYF
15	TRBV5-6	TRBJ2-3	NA	CASSLADTDADTQYF
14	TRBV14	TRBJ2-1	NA	CASSQDPYKREQFF
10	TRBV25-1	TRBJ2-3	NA	CASSEYTQYF
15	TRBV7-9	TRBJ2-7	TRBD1	CASSQRRGSPYEQYF
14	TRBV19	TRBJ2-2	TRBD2	CASSITGLGRELFF
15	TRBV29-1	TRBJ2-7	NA	CSVEDRGGSSYEQYF